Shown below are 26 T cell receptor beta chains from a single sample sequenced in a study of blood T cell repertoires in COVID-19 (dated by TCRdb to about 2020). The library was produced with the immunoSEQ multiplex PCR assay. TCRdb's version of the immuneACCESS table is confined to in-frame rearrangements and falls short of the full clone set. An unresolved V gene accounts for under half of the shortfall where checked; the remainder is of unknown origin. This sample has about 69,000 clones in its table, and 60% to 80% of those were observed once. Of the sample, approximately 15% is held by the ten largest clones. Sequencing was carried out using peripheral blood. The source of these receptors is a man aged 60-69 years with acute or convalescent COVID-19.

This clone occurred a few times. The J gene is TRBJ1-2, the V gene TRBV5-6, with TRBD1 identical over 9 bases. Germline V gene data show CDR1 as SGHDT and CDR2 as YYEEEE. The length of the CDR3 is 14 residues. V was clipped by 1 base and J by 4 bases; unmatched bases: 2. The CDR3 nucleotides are TGTGCCAGCAGCTTGACAGGGGGCTCCTATGGCTACACCTTC. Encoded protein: CASSLTGGSYGYTF.

The CDR3 nucleotides are TGTGCCAGCAGCCGGACAGGGGCATGGTATGGCTACACCTTC. Amino acid sequence: CASSRTGAWYGYTF. This rearrangement joins TRBV6-2 or TRBV6-3 to TRBJ1-2; TRBD1 agrees at 9 bases. This CDR3 contains 14 residues. The trim removed 6 bases at V and 5 bases at J, leaving 7 bases unmatched. The germline CDR1 and CDR2 sequences are MNHEY and SVGEGT.

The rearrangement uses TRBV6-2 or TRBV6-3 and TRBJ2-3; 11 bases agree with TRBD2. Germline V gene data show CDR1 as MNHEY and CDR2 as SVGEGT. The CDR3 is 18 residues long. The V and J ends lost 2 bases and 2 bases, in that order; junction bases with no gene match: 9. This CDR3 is CASSYPEPLAGVTDTQYF. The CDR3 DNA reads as TGTGCCAGCAGTTACCCCGAGCCACTAGCGGGAGTCACAGATACGCAGTATTTT.

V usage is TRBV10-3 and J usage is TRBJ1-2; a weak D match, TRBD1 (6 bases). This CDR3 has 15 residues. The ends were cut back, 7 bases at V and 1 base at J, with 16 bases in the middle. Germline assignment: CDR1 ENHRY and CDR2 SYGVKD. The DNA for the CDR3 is TGTGCCATCACGGGCGCAGGACAGCATAACTATGGCTACACCTTC. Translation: CAITGAGQHNYGYTF.

CDR3 sequence (DNA): TGTGCCAGCAGCGAGACAGGGGGCCGGTCACCCCTCCACTTT. This translates into CASSETGGRSPLHF. The rearrangement uses TRBV7-2 and TRBJ1-6, with 10 bases matching TRBD1. The J segment lost 10 bases and the V segment lost 5 bases, leaving 5 bases of the junction unmatched. The CDR3 has 14 amino acids. CDR1 is SGHTA, CDR2 FQGNSA, per germline.

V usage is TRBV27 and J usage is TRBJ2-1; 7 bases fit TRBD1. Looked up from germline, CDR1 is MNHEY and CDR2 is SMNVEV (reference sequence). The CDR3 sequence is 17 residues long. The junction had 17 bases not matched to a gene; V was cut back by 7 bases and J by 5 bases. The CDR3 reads CASIPTWVAGGHNEQFF. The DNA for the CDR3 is TGTGCCAGCATTCCCACCTGGGTCGCAGGGGGTCACAATGAGCAGTTCTTC.

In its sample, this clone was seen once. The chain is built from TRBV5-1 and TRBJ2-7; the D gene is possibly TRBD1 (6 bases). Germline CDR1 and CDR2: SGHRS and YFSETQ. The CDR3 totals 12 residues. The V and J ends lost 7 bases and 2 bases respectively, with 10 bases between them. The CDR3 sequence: CASARTAYEQYF. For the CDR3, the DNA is TGCGCCAGCGCCCGGACAGCCTACGAGCAGTACTTC.

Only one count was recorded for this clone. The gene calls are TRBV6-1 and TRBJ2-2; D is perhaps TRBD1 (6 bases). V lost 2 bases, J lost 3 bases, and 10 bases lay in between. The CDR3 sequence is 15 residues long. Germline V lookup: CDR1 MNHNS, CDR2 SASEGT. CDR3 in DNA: TGTGCCAGCAGTGAAACAGGGAGCCACACCGGGGAGCTGTTTTTT. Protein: CASSETGSHTGELFF.

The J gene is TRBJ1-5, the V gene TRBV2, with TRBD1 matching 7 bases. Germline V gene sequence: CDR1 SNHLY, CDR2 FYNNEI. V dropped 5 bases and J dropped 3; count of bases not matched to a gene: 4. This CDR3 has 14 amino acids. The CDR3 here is CASSFTGVNQPQHF. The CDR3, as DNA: TGTGCCAGCAGTTTCACAGGGGTCAATCAGCCCCAGCATTTT.

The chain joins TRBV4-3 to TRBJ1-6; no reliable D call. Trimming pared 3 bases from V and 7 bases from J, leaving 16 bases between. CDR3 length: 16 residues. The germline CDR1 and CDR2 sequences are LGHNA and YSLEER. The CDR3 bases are TGCGCCAGCAGCCAGGAAGGAAGAGGGAGGAATTCACCCCTCCACTTT. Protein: CASSQEGRGRNSPLHF.

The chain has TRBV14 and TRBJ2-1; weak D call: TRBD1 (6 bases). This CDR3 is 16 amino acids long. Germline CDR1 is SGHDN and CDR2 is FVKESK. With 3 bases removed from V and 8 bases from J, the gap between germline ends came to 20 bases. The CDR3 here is CASSHLQGPRKDEQFF. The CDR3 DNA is TGTGCCAGCAGCCACCTGCAGGGGCCCCGTAAAGATGAGCAGTTCTTC.

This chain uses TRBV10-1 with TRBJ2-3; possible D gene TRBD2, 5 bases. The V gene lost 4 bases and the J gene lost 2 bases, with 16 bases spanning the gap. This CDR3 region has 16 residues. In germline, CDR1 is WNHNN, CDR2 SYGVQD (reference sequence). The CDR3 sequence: CASSVKNRESTDTQYF. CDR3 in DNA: TGCGCCAGCAGTGTCAAAAACCGGGAATCCACAGATACGCAGTATTTT.

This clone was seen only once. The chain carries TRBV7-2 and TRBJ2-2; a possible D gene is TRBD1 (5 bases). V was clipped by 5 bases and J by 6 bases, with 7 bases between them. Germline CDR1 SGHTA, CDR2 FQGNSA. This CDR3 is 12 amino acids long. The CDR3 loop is CASSGRAGELFF. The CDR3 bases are TGTGCCAGCAGCGGCAGGGCCGGGGAGCTGTTTTTT.

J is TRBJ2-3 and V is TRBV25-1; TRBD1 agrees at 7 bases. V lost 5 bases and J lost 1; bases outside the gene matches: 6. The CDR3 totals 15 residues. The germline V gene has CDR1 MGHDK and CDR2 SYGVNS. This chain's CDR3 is CASSYHRGGTDTQYF. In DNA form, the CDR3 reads TGTGCCAGCAGTTACCACAGGGGTGGCACAGATACGCAGTATTTT.

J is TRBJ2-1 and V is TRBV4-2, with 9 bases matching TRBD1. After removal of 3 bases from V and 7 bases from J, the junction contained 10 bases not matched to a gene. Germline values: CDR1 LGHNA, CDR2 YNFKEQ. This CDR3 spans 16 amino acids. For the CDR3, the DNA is TGTGCCAGCAGCCAGGGAACAGGGGGCGGTAAGAATGAGCAGTTCTTC. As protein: CASSQGTGGGKNEQFF.

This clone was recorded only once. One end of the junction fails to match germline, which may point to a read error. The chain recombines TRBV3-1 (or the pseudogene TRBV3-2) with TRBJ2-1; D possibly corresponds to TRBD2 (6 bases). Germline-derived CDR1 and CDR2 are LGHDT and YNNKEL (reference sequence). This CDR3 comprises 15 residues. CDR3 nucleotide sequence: TGTGCCAGCAGCCGGGCGGGGAATTCCTACAATGGGCAGTTCTTC. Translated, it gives CASSRAGNSYNGQFF.

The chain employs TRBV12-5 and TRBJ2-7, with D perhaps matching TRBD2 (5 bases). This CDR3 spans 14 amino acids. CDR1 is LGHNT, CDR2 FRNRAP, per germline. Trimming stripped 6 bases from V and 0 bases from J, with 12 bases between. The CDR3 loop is CASGRGGSSYEQYF. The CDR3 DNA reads TGTGCTAGTGGCCGGGGTGGGAGCTCCTACGAGCAGTACTTC.

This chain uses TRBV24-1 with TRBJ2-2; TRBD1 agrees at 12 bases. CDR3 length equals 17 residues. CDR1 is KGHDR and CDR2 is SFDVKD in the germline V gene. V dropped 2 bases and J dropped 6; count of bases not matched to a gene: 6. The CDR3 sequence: CATSDWGTGGGSGELFF. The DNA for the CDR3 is TGTGCCACCAGTGATTGGGGGACAGGGGGCGGCTCCGGGGAGCTGTTTTTT.

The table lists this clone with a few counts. The CDR3 loop reads CASSPTGGGQPQHF. In nucleotides, the CDR3 is TGTGCCAGCAGTCCAACAGGGGGTGGTCAGCCCCAGCATTTT. The J gene is TRBJ1-5, the V gene TRBV2, with TRBD1 matching 8 bases. This CDR3 region has 14 residues. Germline loops: CDR1 SNHLY, CDR2 FYNNEI. With V trimmed by 5 bases and J by 6 bases, 6 bases remained unmatched.

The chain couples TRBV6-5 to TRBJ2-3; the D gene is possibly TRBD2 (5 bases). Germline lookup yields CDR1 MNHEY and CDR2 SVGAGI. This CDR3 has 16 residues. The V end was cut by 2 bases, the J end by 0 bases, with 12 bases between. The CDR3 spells CASSYGGGGSTDTQYF. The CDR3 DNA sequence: TGTGCCAGCAGTTACGGTGGAGGCGGGAGCACAGATACGCAGTATTTT.

This CDR3 reads CASSQGTGKLFF. The CDR3 nucleotides are TGTGCCAGCAGCCAAGGGACAGGAAAACTGTTTTTT. This chain joins TRBV12-3 or TRBV12-4 and TRBJ1-4, with 8 bases that match TRBD1. V gave up 6 bases and J gave up 10 bases; unmatched junction bases: 4. This CDR3 comprises 12 residues.

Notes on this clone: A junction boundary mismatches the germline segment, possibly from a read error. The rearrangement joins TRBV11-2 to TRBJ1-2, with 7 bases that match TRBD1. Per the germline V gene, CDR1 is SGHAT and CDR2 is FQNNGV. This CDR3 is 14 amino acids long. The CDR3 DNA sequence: TGTGCCAGCAGCTTAGCCGGGACAGACTATGGCCACACCTTC. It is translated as CASSLAGTDYGHTF.

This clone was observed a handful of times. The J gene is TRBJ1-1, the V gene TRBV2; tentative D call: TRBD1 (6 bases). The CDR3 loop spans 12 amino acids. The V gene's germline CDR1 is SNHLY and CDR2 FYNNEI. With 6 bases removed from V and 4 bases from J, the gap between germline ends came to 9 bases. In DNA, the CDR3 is TGTGCCAGCAGGGCAGGGGCCACTGAAGCTTTCTTT. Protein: CASRAGATEAFF.

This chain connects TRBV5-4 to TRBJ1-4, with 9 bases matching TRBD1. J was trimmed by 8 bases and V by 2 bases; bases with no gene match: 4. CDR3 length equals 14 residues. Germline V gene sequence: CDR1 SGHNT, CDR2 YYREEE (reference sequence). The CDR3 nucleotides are TGTGCCAGCAGCTTAGGGACAGGGAAAGAAAAACTGTTTTTT. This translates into CASSLGTGKEKLFF.

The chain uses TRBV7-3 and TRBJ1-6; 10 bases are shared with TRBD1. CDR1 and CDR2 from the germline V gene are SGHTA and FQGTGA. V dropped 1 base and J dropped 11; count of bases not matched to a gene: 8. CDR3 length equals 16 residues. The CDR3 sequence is CASSLMSPGQGTPLHF. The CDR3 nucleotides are TGTGCCAGCAGCTTAATGTCCCCGGGACAGGGGACACCCCTCCACTTT.

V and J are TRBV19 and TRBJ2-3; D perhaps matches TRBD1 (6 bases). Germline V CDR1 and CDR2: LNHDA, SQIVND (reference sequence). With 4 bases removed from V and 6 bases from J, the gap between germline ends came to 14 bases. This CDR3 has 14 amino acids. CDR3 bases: TGTGCCAGTAGTAAGGACAGTCGGCGGGATACGCAGTATTTT. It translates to CASSKDSRRDTQYF. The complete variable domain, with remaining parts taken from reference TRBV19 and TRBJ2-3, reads DGGITQSPKYLFRKEGQNVTLSCEQNLNHDAMYWYRQDPGQGLRLIYYSQIVNDFQKGDIAEGYSVSREKKESFPLTVTSAQKNPTAFYLCASSKDSRRDTQYFGPGTRLTVL.